The source of this TCR beta chain is a study of T cell responses to AZD1222 COVID-19 vaccine. The germline V and J ends were trimmed by 4 bases and 5 bases, with 14 bases remaining between them. Germline V gives CDR1 LGHDT, CDR2 YNNKEL (reference sequence). The CDR3 is 15 amino acids. Clones were read by immunoSEQ multiplex PCR, and TCRdb kept only the in-frame ones, dropping some. The sample carries fewer than 120,000 clones, about nine tenths recorded once. The receptor's source is an adult in good health. This material consisted of peripheral blood, taken on day 0 of AZD1222 vaccination. The genes are TRBV3-1 (or the pseudogene TRBV3-2) and TRBJ1-4; D is unclear. CDR3 DNA: TGTGCCAGCAGCCGGACGACCGGAGTCAATGAAAAACTGTTTTTT. Amino acid sequence: CASSRTTGVNEKLFF.